The 31 T cell receptor beta chains given below trace back to one sample, sequenced in a study of T cell responses to AZD1222 COVID-19 vaccine. Assay: immunoSEQ multiplex PCR; the TCRdb copy retains only in-frame clones and omits some. Found here are over 140,000 clones, 80% to 95% of them singletons; the top ten hold around 5.1%. The sample in question was peripheral blood, obtained on day 0 of AZD1222 vaccination. The receptors were sampled from an adult in good health.

The V and J genes are TRBV7-6 and TRBJ2-7; unclear D gene. The germline CDR1 and CDR2 sequences are SGHVS and FNYEAQ. The CDR3 is made up of 14 amino acids. Trimming removed 5 bases from V and 2 bases from J, with 13 bases in between. CDR3 amino acids: CASSPSRATYEQYF. The CDR3 coding sequence is TGTGCCAGCAGCCCGTCTCGAGCGACCTACGAGCAGTACTTC.

The chain recombines TRBV28 with TRBJ1-1; D gene uncertain. V gave up 2 bases and J gave up 6 bases, with 4 bases separating them. In germline, CDR1 is MDHEN, CDR2 SYDVKM. CDR3 length: 11 amino acids. CDR3 nucleotides: TGTGCCAGCAGTTTAAGGGCTGAAGCTTTCTTT. Translation gives CASSLRAEAFF.

The chain recombines TRBV28 with TRBJ2-7, with D possibly TRBD2 on 5 matching bases. Per germline, CDR1 MDHEN and CDR2 SYDVKM. The ends were cut back, 7 bases at V and 7 bases at J, with 11 bases in the middle. The CDR3 has 11 amino acids. CDR3 loop: CASTLRGEQYF. In nucleotides, the CDR3 is TGTGCCAGCACCTTACGGGGTGAGCAGTACTTC.

This clone has a single count. V and J are TRBV10-1 and TRBJ1-1; 9 nucleotides line up with TRBD1. The length of the CDR3 is 14 residues. Germline lookup yields CDR1 WNHNN and CDR2 SYGVQD (reference sequence). After removal of 5 bases from V and 4 bases from J, the junction contained 5 bases not matched to a gene. CDR3 DNA: TGCGCCAGCAGTCCGGGACAGGGCGCCACTGAAGCTTTCTTT. Translated, it gives CASSPGQGATEAFF.

The genes are TRBV19 and TRBJ1-2; D is possibly TRBD1 (5 bases). The CDR3 extends over 14 amino acids. Germline V lookup: CDR1 LNHDA, CDR2 SQIVND (reference sequence). Trimming shortened V by 5 bases and J by 4 bases, and 14 bases separated the two germline ends. CDR3 sequence: CASSFRTGFYGYTF. CDR3 DNA sequence: TGTGCCAGTAGTTTTCGAACAGGATTCTATGGCTACACCTTC.

The gene calls are TRBV5-4 and TRBJ2-1; D not resolved. The CDR3 covers 15 residues. V was pared by 1 base and J by 5 bases, with 13 bases between. Germline V gene sequence: CDR1 SGHNT, CDR2 YYREEE (reference sequence). The CDR3 coding sequence is TGTGCCAGCAGCTTGAGTTGGCTAGTTAACAATGAGCAGTTCTTC. This sequence encodes CASSLSWLVNNEQFF.

On this clone itself: Germline and junction disagree at one end, which may indicate a read error. The chain is built from TRBV7-7 and TRBJ1-5; unclear D gene. Germline V CDR1 and CDR2: SSHAT, FNYEAQ (reference sequence). This CDR3 is 17 amino acids long. The chain's CDR3 is CASSLAGSLVSNQPQHF. The DNA for the CDR3 is TGTGCTAGCAGCTTAGCTGGGAGTCTTGTGTCCAATCAGCCCCAGCATTTT. Filled out from reference TRBV7-7 and TRBJ1-5, the complete variable domain reads GAGVSQSPRYKVTKRGQDVTLRCDPISSHATLYWYQQALGQGPEFLTYFNYEAQPDKSGLPSDRFSAERPEGSISTLTIQRTEQRDSAMYRCASSLAGSLVSNQPQHFGDGTRLSIL.

This clone was seen only once. The CDR3 DNA reads TGTGCCAGCAGCCAAGCGCCGGGGACAGGGTATAATTCACCCCTCCACTTT. Residues: CASSQAPGTGYNSPLHF. The J gene is TRBJ1-6, the V gene TRBV7-6, with TRBD1 matching 9 bases. The CDR3 is made up of 17 amino acids. V was pared by 5 bases and J by 4 bases, with 9 bases of the junction left unmatched. Per the germline V gene, CDR1 is SGHVS and CDR2 is FNYEAQ.

The chain joins TRBV9 to TRBJ2-7; D is undetermined. V was pared by 0 bases and J by 2 bases, with 12 bases between. Germline V CDR1 and CDR2: SGDLS, YYNGEE. The length of the CDR3 is 15 residues. CDR3 loop: CASSVALNTAYEQYF. The CDR3, as DNA: TGTGCCAGCAGCGTAGCCCTTAACACTGCCTACGAGCAGTACTTC.

This rearrangement joins TRBV7-2 to TRBJ1-1; D is uncertain. Germline assignment: CDR1 SGHTA and CDR2 FQGNSA. The CDR3 covers 15 residues. Trimming shortened V by 5 bases and J by 0 bases, and 13 bases separated the two germline ends. CDR3 nucleotides: TGTGCCAGCAGCCCGGTAGTGGGCCTGAACACTGAAGCTTTCTTT. Protein product: CASSPVVGLNTEAFF. The entire variable domain, with the rest obtained from reference TRBV7-2 and TRBJ1-1, is as follows: GAGVSQSPSNKVTEKGKDVELRCDPISGHTALYWYRQSLGQGLEFLIYFQGNSAPDKSGLPSDRFSAERTGGSVSTLTIQRTQQEDSAVYLCASSPVVGLNTEAFFGQGTRLTVV.

The genes are TRBV6-5 and TRBJ2-3; tentatively, D is TRBD1 (5 bases). V gave up 10 bases and J gave up 0 bases, with 11 bases separating them. CDR1 is MNHEY and CDR2 is SVGAGI in the germline V gene. The CDR3 has 13 residues. The CDR3 nucleotides are TGTGCCACCCAGGGCTCTAGCACAGATACGCAGTATTTT. It codes for CATQGSSTDTQYF.

The chain joins TRBV29-1 to TRBJ2-5; TRBD2 might be the D (6 bases). Trimming pared 4 bases from V and 5 bases from J, leaving 11 bases between. The CDR3 covers 12 residues. Per germline, CDR1 SQVTM and CDR2 ANQGSEA. The chain's CDR3 is CSVGASGETQYF. The CDR3 coding sequence is TGCAGCGTTGGGGCCAGCGGGGAGACCCAGTACTTC. Combining the CDR3 with reference TRBV29-1 and TRBJ2-5 gives the whole variable domain SAVISQKPSRDICQRGTSLTIQCQVDSQVTMMFWYRQQPGQSLTLIATANQGSEATYESGFVIDKFPISRPNLTFSTLTVSNMSPEDSSIYLCSVGASGETQYFGPGTRLLVL.

The chain has TRBV10-1 and TRBJ1-1, with unresolved D. Germline V gives CDR1 WNHNN, CDR2 SYGVQD (reference sequence). V lost 6 bases to trimming and J lost 5 bases, with 16 bases between them. The length of the CDR3 is 14 residues. The CDR3 nucleotides read TGCGCCAGCAGCCGAGAGCCCGGAGTGACTGAAGCTTTCTTT. Translated: CASSREPGVTEAFF.

This clone was found a few times. This sequence joins TRBV25-1 and TRBJ2-2; D gene uncertain. The CDR3 is made up of 16 amino acids. Trimming took off 4 bases at V and 1 base at J, with 13 bases between the two ends. CDR1 and CDR2 from the germline V gene are MGHDK and SYGVNS. The CDR3 nucleotides are TGTGCCAGCAGTGCCATACGGCAGAAGAACACCGGGGAGCTGTTTTTT. It encodes CASSAIRQKNTGELFF.

The chain carries TRBV6-4 and TRBJ1-2, with D uncertain. The CDR3 is 15 amino acids. Trimming stripped 10 bases from V and 4 bases from J, with 22 bases between. The germline gives CDR1 MRHNA, CDR2 SNTAGT. The CDR3 region has the DNA TGTGCCAATACCCTCGGGAGGGCGCTCGGCTATGGCTACACCTTC. Its protein product is CANTLGRALGYGYTF.

The gene calls are TRBV5-1 and TRBJ2-5, with 8 bases identical to TRBD1. The germline V gene encodes CDR1 SGHRS and CDR2 YFSETQ. After removal of 0 bases from V and 4 bases from J, the junction contained 5 bases not matched to a gene. CDR3 size: 15 residues. The CDR3 spells CASSLERTGPETQYF. CDR3 sequence (DNA): TGCGCCAGCAGCTTGGAGCGGACAGGGCCAGAGACCCAGTACTTC.

The chain is built from TRBV6-5 and TRBJ1-4; possible D gene TRBD1, 6 bases. Trimming took 4 bases from V and 8 from J, leaving 14 bases between them. Looked up from germline, CDR1 is MNHEY and CDR2 is SVGAGI. The CDR3 is 14 residues long. CDR3 region: CASSLDRLGEKLFF. The CDR3 DNA reads as TGTGCCAGCAGTTTAGACAGGCTGGGGGAAAAACTGTTTTTT.

The genes are TRBV19 and TRBJ1-1; TRBD1 is a possible D gene (5 bases). Between the trimmed V and J ends, which lost 3 bases and 8 bases, there was a span of 13 bases. Germline CDR1 and CDR2: LNHDA and SQIVND (reference sequence). There are 13 residues in the CDR3. The CDR3 sequence: CASSMGVGFEAFF. Written as DNA, the CDR3 is TGTGCCAGTAGTATGGGGGTCGGTTTCGAAGCTTTCTTT.

V gene TRBV6-5 combines with J gene TRBJ1-1, with a weak D call TRBD1 (5 bases). V gave up 6 bases and J gave up 2 bases, with 16 bases separating them. Germline CDR1 MNHEY, CDR2 SVGAGI. This CDR3 is 15 amino acids long. In nucleotides, the CDR3 is TGTGCCAGCAGCGCTATGAGTCAGGGTAACACTGAAGCTTTCTTT. Its protein is CASSAMSQGNTEAFF.

The chain links TRBV7-2 to TRBJ1-1; 7 bases line up with TRBD1. V trimming: 0 bases; J trimming: 0 bases; junction bases outside the gene matches: 13. This CDR3 comprises 19 residues. The V gene's germline CDR1 is SGHTA and CDR2 FQGNSA. The CDR3 reads CASSLAGGGPRPMNTEAFF. CDR3 bases: TGTGCCAGCAGCTTAGCCGGAGGGGGCCCACGACCCATGAACACTGAAGCTTTCTTT.

This clone was seen once. The chain is built from TRBV18 and TRBJ2-7; D possibly corresponds to TRBD2 (5 bases). Germline V CDR1 and CDR2: KGHSH, LQKENI. The ends were cut back, 0 bases at V and 5 bases at J, with 8 bases in the middle. The CDR3 sequence is 13 residues long. This CDR3 is CASSPPGVDEQYF. CDR3 sequence (DNA): TGTGCCAGCTCACCACCGGGAGTAGACGAGCAGTACTTC.

This clone occurred a few times. The V gene is TRBV5-1, the J gene TRBJ2-7; TRBD2 agrees at 14 bases. Losses at the gene ends were 3 bases for V and 4 bases for J; bases not matched to a gene: 12. The CDR3 is 18 residues long. CDR1 SGHRS and CDR2 YFSETQ come from the germline V gene. The CDR3 DNA reads as TGCGCCAGCAGCTCAGGGACTAGCGGGAGTGGTTTTTATTACGAGCAGTACTTC. It translates to CASSSGTSGSGFYYEQYF.

The gene calls are TRBV4-1 and TRBJ2-7, with TRBD1 identical over 7 bases. The V gene's germline CDR1 is MGHRA and CDR2 YSYEKL. The CDR3 loop spans 14 amino acids. V lost 2 bases to trimming and J lost 3 bases; unmatched junction nucleotides: 4. The CDR3 protein is CASSQNRDSYEQYF. The DNA of the CDR3 is TGCGCCAGCAGCCAAAACAGGGACAGCTACGAGCAGTACTTC.

The V and J genes are TRBV9 and TRBJ1-1, with a tentative D call TRBD1 (6 bases). Germline loops: CDR1 SGDLS, CDR2 YYNGEE. The CDR3 contains 15 residues. Trimming left V 4 bases short and J 1 base short, with 14 bases between. CDR3: CASSSPTGQNTEAFF. For the CDR3, the DNA is TGTGCCAGCAGCTCCCCGACAGGTCAGAACACTGAAGCTTTCTTT.

This chain connects TRBV5-4 to TRBJ1-1, with D unresolved. The CDR3 sequence is 13 residues long. Per germline, CDR1 SGHNT and CDR2 YYREEE (reference sequence). V lost 7 bases and J lost 0, with 10 bases in between. The CDR3 protein is CASQLQLNTEAFF. The CDR3 DNA follows: TGTGCCAGCCAACTACAGCTGAACACTGAAGCTTTCTTT.

The V gene is TRBV7-9, the J gene TRBJ1-6, with D possibly TRBD1 on 6 matching bases. Trimming shortened V by 4 bases and J by 4 bases, and 20 bases separated the two germline ends. This CDR3 has 18 amino acids. Germline V CDR1 and CDR2: SEHNR, FQNEAQ (reference sequence). This CDR3 is CASSSQPRGPEYNSPLHF. The DNA for the CDR3 is TGTGCCAGCAGCTCCCAGCCCCGGGGGCCGGAGTATAATTCACCCCTCCACTTT. Combining the CDR3 with reference TRBV7-9 and TRBJ1-6 gives the whole variable domain DTGVSQNPRHKITKRGQNVTFRCDPISEHNRLYWYRQTLGQGPEFLTYFQNEAQLEKSRLLSDRFSAERPKGSFSTLEIQRTEQGDSAMYLCASSSQPRGPEYNSPLHFGNGTRLTVT.

V usage is TRBV6-1 and J usage is TRBJ2-1; D could derive from TRBD1 or TRBD2 (5 bases each). The CDR3 loop spans 15 amino acids. Trimming cost V 0 bases and J 10 bases, with 16 bases left between them. Germline CDR1 and CDR2: MNHNS and SASEGT. In DNA form, the CDR3 reads TGTGCCAGCAGTGAAGCGGGACGTACTCTTTGGGAGCAGTTCTTC. This gives the protein CASSEAGRTLWEQFF.

Note on this clone: Distinct nucleotide sequences in the sample also encode this CDR3. This rearrangement joins TRBV18 to TRBJ1-1; D is perhaps TRBD1 (5 bases). Germline CDR1 KGHSH, CDR2 LQKENI. Between the trimmed V and J ends, which lost 2 bases and 0 bases, there was a span of 7 bases. This CDR3 contains 14 residues. The CDR3 here is CASSPSGLNTEAFF. CDR3 in DNA: TGTGCCAGCTCACCATCAGGGTTGAACACTGAAGCTTTCTTT.

The chain has TRBV5-1 and TRBJ1-2; 7 positions agree with TRBD1. This CDR3 has 14 residues. Germline V gives CDR1 SGHRS, CDR2 YFSETQ. Germline trimming cut 5 bases from V and 8 bases from J; bases unmatched to any gene: 12. CDR3 in DNA: TGCGCCAGCAGGGCCGGGACAGCCCAGTCGGGCTACACCTTC. Translating it yields CASRAGTAQSGYTF.

This clone was detected only once. V and J are TRBV6-1 and TRBJ1-5; D gene ambiguous. Trimming took off 2 bases at V and 8 bases at J, with 13 bases between the two ends. Germline CDR1 reads MNHNS; CDR2 reads SASEGT. This CDR3 contains 14 residues. CDR3 protein: CASSEPLPREPQHF. The CDR3 DNA reads as TGTGCCAGCAGTGAACCCCTACCTAGGGAGCCCCAGCATTTT.

The chain has TRBV7-2 and TRBJ2-3; D call uncertain. Germline loops: CDR1 SGHTA, CDR2 FQGNSA. V was shortened by 0 bases and J by 2 bases, with 3 bases between the two germline ends. CDR3 length equals 13 residues. In DNA, the CDR3 is TGTGCCAGCAGCTTAGCCCACACAGATACGCAGTATTTT. Translation gives CASSLAHTDTQYF.